The 28 T cell receptor beta chains given below trace back to one sample, sequenced in a study of blood T cells in healthy people across ages. A J-beta primer mix and a sample-barcoded 5' primer were used in a second PCR of about 7 to 12 cycles. Using its own MiXCR run on the 5' RACE reads, TCRdb lists one record per CDR3 protein. This table has about 400,000 distinct CDR3 sequences, 45% to 60% appearing once. The sequencing input was blood. These receptors originate from a man aged 55 to 70 in good health.

The chain uses TRBV18 and TRBJ2-7; possibly TRBD1 for D (6 bases). This CDR3 comprises 16 residues. V lost 5 bases to trimming and J lost 7 bases, with 24 bases between them. Germline CDR1 is KGHSH and CDR2 is LQKENI. The CDR3 sequence: CASSYQSQGIYNEQYV. In DNA, the CDR3 is TGTGCCAGCTCATACCAATCCCAGGGGATCTACAATGAGCAGTACGTC.

There are a few counts of this clonotype. The V and J genes are TRBV28 and TRBJ2-4; D is possibly TRBD1 (8 bases). Germline V lookup: CDR1 MDHEN, CDR2 SYDVKM. Trimming pared 5 bases from V and 1 base from J, leaving 24 bases between. CDR3 length equals 19 residues. CDR3 in DNA: TGTGCCAGCAGTCCGATGTCCCGGGACAGGCGGGGGGCCAAAAACATTCAGTACTTC. Encoded protein: CASSPMSRDRRGAKNIQYF.

The chain combines TRBV5-1 with TRBJ1-5; a possible D gene is TRBD1 (6 bases). The CDR3 has 15 residues. Germline CDR1 SGHRS, CDR2 YFSETQ. Trimming took 4 bases from V and 5 from J, leaving 16 bases between them. The CDR3 reads CASSPDGQYYQPQHF. CDR3 bases: TGCGCCAGCAGCCCCGACGGACAGTATTATCAGCCCCAGCATTTT. The full variable domain, its missing parts supplied by reference TRBV5-1 and TRBJ1-5, is KAGVTQTPRYLIKTRGQQVTLSCSPISGHRSVSWYQQTPGQGLQFLFEYFSETQRNKGNFPGRFSGRQFSNSRSEMNVSTLELGDSALYLCASSPDGQYYQPQHFGDGTRLSIL.

The sample holds many counts of this clonotype. The chain links TRBV7-2 to TRBJ1-2; 10 bases agree with TRBD1. Germline-derived CDR1 and CDR2 are SGHTA and FQGNSA. The CDR3 sequence is 14 residues long. V lost 9 bases and J lost 8; bases outside the gene matches: 12. CDR3 DNA: TGTGCCAGGGGAACGGGACAGGGGATTAACGGCTACACCTTC. Translating gives CARGTGQGINGYTF.

The chain uses TRBV28 and TRBJ2-3, with D unresolved. V gave up 5 bases and J gave up 5 bases, with 11 bases separating them. CDR3 length: 13 amino acids. From germline, CDR1 is MDHEN and CDR2 SYDVKM. CDR3 amino acids: CASSVAGRDTQYF. The CDR3 DNA is TGTGCCAGCAGTGTGGCAGGTCGAGATACGCAGTATTTT. Full variable domain (rest looked up from reference TRBV28 and TRBJ2-3): DVKVTQSSRYLVKRTGEKVFLECVQDMDHENMFWYRQDPGLGLRLIYFSYDVKMKEKGDIPEGYSVSREKKERFSLILESASTNQTSMYLCASSVAGRDTQYFGPGTRLTVL.

The table lists this clonotype with a few counts. The gene calls are TRBV20-1 and TRBJ2-7; 11 bases line up with TRBD2. CDR1 DFQATT and CDR2 SNEGSKA come from the germline V gene (reference sequence). The CDR3 is made up of 13 amino acids. After removal of 6 bases from V and 9 bases from J, the junction contained 10 bases not matched to a gene. CDR3 amino acids: CSAPLAGDSGQYF. For the CDR3, the DNA is TGCAGTGCGCCACTAGCGGGAGATTCCGGGCAGTACTTC.

V is TRBV3-1 and J is TRBJ2-7; D unclear. Trimming stripped 1 base from V and 2 bases from J, with 6 bases between. This CDR3 region has 13 residues. Germline-derived CDR1 and CDR2 are LGHDT and YNNKEL (reference sequence). CDR3 residues: CASSQAPTYEQYF. The DNA of the CDR3 is TGTGCCAGCAGCCAAGCGCCCACCTACGAGCAGTACTTC.

The CDR3 reads CASSQDRAGGGSYEQYF. The DNA for the CDR3 is TGTGCCAGCAGCCAAGATAGGGCGGGAGGGGGGTCCTACGAGCAGTACTTC. The chain links TRBV4-2 to TRBJ2-7; 9 bases are shared with TRBD2. Trimming cost V 0 bases and J 1 base; bases outside gene matches: 7. CDR1 LGHNA and CDR2 YNFKEQ come from the germline V gene. This CDR3 spans 17 amino acids.

This clonotype occurred a few times. The rearrangement uses TRBV5-1 and TRBJ2-3; 9 bases agree with TRBD2. Germline CDR1 SGHRS, CDR2 YFSETQ. V was clipped by 4 bases and J by 4 bases; unmatched bases: 7. This CDR3 is built from 15 residues. The CDR3 coding sequence is TGCGCCAGCAGCCCCAGCGGGGGGAGCGCAGATACGCAGTATTTT. As protein: CASSPSGGSADTQYF.

This clonotype was picked up a small number of times. The chain uses TRBV28 and TRBJ2-1; 11 nucleotides line up with TRBD2. This CDR3 has 15 amino acids. With V trimmed by 3 bases and J by 5 bases, 3 bases remained unmatched. Germline loops: CDR1 MDHEN, CDR2 SYDVKM. In nucleotides, the CDR3 is TGTGCCAGCAGTTTCCTAGCGGGAGGTAACAATGAGCAGTTCTTC. Translated: CASSFLAGGNNEQFF.

The CDR3 protein is CASSSSLPGAYGYTF. The CDR3 DNA sequence: TGTGCCAGCAGTTCCAGTCTACCGGGGGCCTATGGCTACACCTTC. The chain employs TRBV12-3 or TRBV12-4 and TRBJ1-2, with a weak D call TRBD1 (6 bases). V was cut by 4 bases and J by 4 bases, with 16 bases left in between. There are 15 residues in the CDR3.

The chain couples TRBV12-5 to TRBJ2-3, with unresolved D. CDR1 LGHNT and CDR2 FRNRAP come from the germline V gene. This CDR3 has 12 amino acids. Deletions cut 1 base from V and 8 bases from J, with 7 bases between. The CDR3 is CASGLDESTQYF. DNA for the CDR3: TGTGCTAGTGGTTTGGATGAGTCTACGCAGTATTTT.

The table lists this clonotype with a few counts. The chain uses TRBV9 and TRBJ2-3; 8 positions agree with TRBD2. This CDR3 is 13 amino acids long. Germline V CDR1 and CDR2: SGDLS, YYNGEE. Trimming removed 0 bases from V and 6 bases from J; junction bases left unmatched: 0. The CDR3 here is CASSVAGGDTQYF. CDR3 DNA sequence: TGTGCCAGCAGCGTAGCGGGAGGGGATACGCAGTATTTT.

The rearrangement joins TRBV3-1 to TRBJ2-7, with D perhaps TRBD1 or TRBD2 (5 bases each). This CDR3 is 14 amino acids long. The V gene lost 1 base and the J gene lost 1 base, with 8 bases spanning the gap. Germline CDR1 reads LGHDT; CDR2 reads YNNKEL (reference sequence). Written as DNA, the CDR3 is TGTGCCAGCAGCCAAGGGGGGTGGTCCTACGAGCAGTACTTC. The encoded protein is CASSQGGWSYEQYF.

The chain carries TRBV4-2 and TRBJ2-7; D not resolved. CDR1 is LGHNA, CDR2 YNFKEQ, per germline. Trimming removed 4 bases from V and 2 bases from J, with 15 bases in between. The CDR3 extends over 15 amino acids. CDR3 amino acids: CASSPSRSTTYEQYF. CDR3 bases: TGTGCCAGCAGCCCCTCAAGGTCCACAACCTACGAGCAGTACTTC.

Notes on this clonotype: At one boundary the junction diverges from the germline segment, which might be a read error. The chain combines TRBV7-2 with TRBJ1-2; no firm D call. Germline values: CDR1 SGHTA, CDR2 FQGNSA. The CDR3 consists of 14 residues. CDR3 residues: CASSLPVWNYDYSF. For the CDR3, the DNA is TGTGCCAGCAGCTTACCAGTGTGGAACTATGACTACAGCTTC.

The rearrangement uses TRBV27 and TRBJ2-7; TRBD2 agrees at 12 bases. Germline V gives CDR1 MNHEY, CDR2 SMNVEV (reference sequence). Germline trimming cut 3 bases from V and 4 bases from J; bases unmatched to any gene: 7. The CDR3 extends over 16 amino acids. The CDR3 nucleotides are TGTGCCAGCAGTTTCTTACTAGCGGGGGGCAGGTACGAGCAGTACTTC. Encoded protein: CASSFLLAGGRYEQYF.

Many counts were recorded for this clonotype. This chain uses TRBV20-1 with TRBJ2-7; the D call may be TRBD1 or TRBD2 (5 bases each). Trimming took 5 bases from V and 2 from J, leaving 13 bases between them. Per germline, CDR1 DFQATT and CDR2 SNEGSKA (reference sequence). This CDR3 region has 13 residues. CDR3 in amino acids: CSAGGAVAYEQYF. In nucleotides, the CDR3 is TGCAGTGCTGGGGGAGCGGTCGCCTACGAGCAGTACTTC.

V and J are TRBV7-3 and TRBJ2-3; the D call may be TRBD1 or TRBD2 (5 bases each). The CDR3 has 15 amino acids. V was trimmed by 5 bases and J by 0 bases, leaving 12 bases between them. CDR1 and CDR2 from the germline V gene are SGHTA and FQGTGA. CDR3 loop: CASSPHGTSTDTQYF. For the CDR3, the DNA is TGTGCCAGCAGCCCCCACGGGACCAGCACAGATACGCAGTATTTT.

This clonotype appeared a few times. Here the CDR3 reads CASSHLRRQGGNYGYTF. CDR3 bases: TGTGCCAGCAGCCATTTACGAAGACAGGGGGGTAACTATGGCTACACCTTC. The chain couples TRBV3-1 to TRBJ1-2; TRBD1 agrees at 9 bases. The germline gives CDR1 LGHDT, CDR2 YNNKEL (reference sequence). CDR3 size: 17 residues. With 3 bases clipped from V and 1 base from J, the junction kept 9 bases outside the gene matches.

CDR3 residues: CASSPADRIQETQYF. Written as DNA, the CDR3 is TGTGCCAGCAGTCCGGCGGACAGGATCCAAGAGACCCAGTACTTC. The chain combines TRBV12-3 or TRBV12-4 with TRBJ2-5, with 7 bases fitting TRBD1. J was trimmed by 1 base and V by 5 bases; bases with no gene match: 7. This CDR3 has 15 residues.

This rearrangement joins TRBV11-2 to TRBJ2-3; D is undetermined. The germline V and J ends were trimmed by 4 bases and 0 bases, with 14 bases remaining between them. CDR3 size: 16 residues. Germline-derived CDR1 and CDR2 are SGHAT and FQNNGV. CDR3 in amino acids: CASSSGWGSSTDTQYF. As DNA, the CDR3 is TGTGCCAGCAGCTCCGGTTGGGGATCTAGCACAGATACGCAGTATTTT.

This clonotype was detected only a few times. The chain carries TRBV7-2 and TRBJ2-7; D gene unclear. Deletions cut 7 bases from V and 2 bases from J, with 15 bases between. Germline V gene data show CDR1 as SGHTA and CDR2 as FQGNSA. The CDR3 is 14 amino acids. CDR3 sequence: CASTQSGRAYEQYF. In nucleotides, the CDR3 is TGTGCCAGCACCCAATCAGGCAGAGCCTACGAGCAGTACTTC.

This clonotype showed up just a few times. The rearrangement uses TRBV7-2 and TRBJ2-3; the D gene is possibly TRBD2 (7 bases). V dropped 8 bases and J dropped 6 bases, with 18 bases sitting between them. The CDR3 runs to 14 residues. Germline values: CDR1 SGHTA, CDR2 FQGNSA. The CDR3 DNA follows: TGTGCCAGCGGACTTGCGGGGGCCCCGGATACGCAGTATTTT. This encodes CASGLAGAPDTQYF.

This clonotype was counted between two and nine times. J is TRBJ2-4 and V is TRBV10-3; D may be TRBD1 (7 bases). V lost 11 bases and J lost 0, with 14 bases in between. The CDR3 covers 14 residues. Germline lookup yields CDR1 ENHRY and CDR2 SYGVKD. CDR3 DNA sequence: TGTGCCTCCAGGGGGGATCTAGCCAAAAACATTCAGTACTTC. Translated, it gives CASRGDLAKNIQYF.

The V gene is TRBV3-1, the J gene TRBJ2-1; 10 nucleotides match TRBD2. CDR1 is LGHDT and CDR2 is YNNKEL in the germline V gene (reference sequence). The J segment lost 9 bases and the V segment lost 6 bases, leaving 11 bases of the junction unmatched. The CDR3 totals 15 residues. The CDR3 DNA reads as TGTGCCAGCAGTAATTGGCTAGCGGGAGTGGGTGAGCAGTTCTTC. This encodes CASSNWLAGVGEQFF.

The chain employs TRBV11-3 and TRBJ2-1, with 12 nucleotides matching TRBD1. The CDR3 is made up of 17 amino acids. Germline-derived CDR1 and CDR2 are SGHNT and YENEEA. The ends lost 2 bases at V and 8 bases at J; junction bases unmatched: 10. The chain's CDR3 is CASSLRGGTGGKDEQFF. The CDR3 DNA reads as TGTGCCAGCAGCTTAAGGGGAGGGACAGGGGGCAAGGATGAGCAGTTCTTC.

The CDR3 loop reads CASSSGPTRTGGVDQPQHF. The DNA for the CDR3 is TGTGCCAGCAGCTCCGGCCCAACTAGGACAGGGGGCGTAGATCAGCCCCAGCATTTT. The chain carries TRBV21-1 and TRBJ1-5; the table's D call, TRBD1, was not checked against the DNA. TRBV21-1 is assigned pseudogene status. The CDR3 sequence is 19 residues long.